This TCR beta chain emerged from a study of cytomegalovirus exposure and HLA in healthy donors. In the case of this clone: Its antigen is currently unknown.

Profiled with immunoSEQ multiplex PCR; TCRdb holds only in-frame clones, not every one. Here the sample spans 200,000 or so clones, 85% to 95% being singletons. This CDR3 spans 15 amino acids. Germline CDR1 is SGHAT and CDR2 is FQNNGV. Trimming took 1 base from V and 5 from J, leaving 14 bases between them. Findings and limits, study-wide: The study flagged approximately 180 TCR beta chains as cytomegalovirus-associated. Whilst most TCR sequences proved rare, a subset of public TCRs occurred across many donors.

The TCR comes from a young woman in good health and CMV-seronegative. Sequencing was performed on PBMCs. The chain employs TRBV11-2 and TRBJ2-5, with D hard to call. In DNA, the CDR3 is TGTGCCAGCAGCTTAGCGTCTGCAGGCGCGGAGACCCAGTACTTC. Its protein product is CASSLASAGAETQYF.